This T cell receptor (beta chain) was identified in a study of tumor-infiltrating lymphocytes in primary liver carcinoma. As for this clonotype: One junction end disagrees with the germline gene, perhaps due to a read error.

Germline values: CDR1 SGHAT, CDR2 FQNNGV. This CDR3 spans 15 amino acids. Scientists recovered RNA and DNA together from roughly 20-30 mg of unsorted bulk tissue. Using a constant-region primer together with ProtoScript II reverse transcriptase, TCR beta cDNA was made from about 500 ng of total RNA. For TCR beta, libraries were produced by three nested multiplex PCR rounds using slightly modified ARM-PCR. The two initial PCR rounds, roughly 10 cycles each, used TRBV1-TRBV30 forward and C-beta reverse primers. TCRdb fed the multiplex PCR reads into MiXCR, producing one record per CDR3 protein. The data hold 120,000 or so distinct CDR3 sequences, with about 59% observed a single time.

The source is an older woman with primary liver carcinoma and hepatitis B virus infection. This chain joins TRBV11-2 and TRBJ2-4; unclear D gene. The source material was liver tumor tissue from sampling region 1. Subset meaning: tumor region T1, superior pole. The CDR3 DNA is TGTGCCAGTAGCTTAGTCCCGGCAGAGCAAAACATTCAGTACTTC. It yields the protein CASSLVPAEQNIQYF. Together with reference TRBV11-2 and TRBJ2-4, the CDR3 gives the full variable domain: EAGVAQSPRYKIIEKRQSVAFWCNPISGHATLYWYQQILGQGPKLLIQFQNNGVVDDSQLPKDRFSAERLKGVDSTLKIQPAKLEDSAVYLCASSLVPAEQNIQYFGAGTRLSVL.